The sample holds a few counts of the clone carrying this T cell receptor beta chain. Its antigen remains unknown. These data belong to a study of T-cell reconstitution after alpha-beta-depleted transplantation in children. Molecular barcoding with unique molecular identifiers was used for the TCRbeta library. TCRdb itself ran the PCR reads through MiXCR, one entry per CDR3 protein. The sample has 750,000 to 950,000 distinct CDR3 sequences, 16% seen once. The CDR3 is made up of 16 amino acids. Germline V gene sequence: CDR1 LGHDT, CDR2 YNNKEL (reference sequence). V shed 6 bases, J shed 6 bases, and the junction held 14 bases outside the gene matches. Study-level findings and limits: Newly generated T cells supplied most T-cell counts and diversity one year post-transplant. Approximately two months post-transplant, alpha-beta T cells reportedly originated from several hundred expanded graft clones.

V and J are TRBV3-1 and TRBJ2-7; 10 bases agree with TRBD2. Sequencing was performed on PBMCs, mostly from graft donor cells, taken 360 days after TCRalphabeta/CD19-depleted stem cell transplant. The sequence was obtained from a male patient younger than 18 who had a stem cell transplant for acute lymphoblastic leukemia, so the T cells may come from the graft donor. The chain's CDR3 is CASRHTGSGRTSEQYF. As DNA, the CDR3 is TGTGCCAGCAGGCATACAGGTAGCGGGAGGACCAGCGAGCAGTACTTC.